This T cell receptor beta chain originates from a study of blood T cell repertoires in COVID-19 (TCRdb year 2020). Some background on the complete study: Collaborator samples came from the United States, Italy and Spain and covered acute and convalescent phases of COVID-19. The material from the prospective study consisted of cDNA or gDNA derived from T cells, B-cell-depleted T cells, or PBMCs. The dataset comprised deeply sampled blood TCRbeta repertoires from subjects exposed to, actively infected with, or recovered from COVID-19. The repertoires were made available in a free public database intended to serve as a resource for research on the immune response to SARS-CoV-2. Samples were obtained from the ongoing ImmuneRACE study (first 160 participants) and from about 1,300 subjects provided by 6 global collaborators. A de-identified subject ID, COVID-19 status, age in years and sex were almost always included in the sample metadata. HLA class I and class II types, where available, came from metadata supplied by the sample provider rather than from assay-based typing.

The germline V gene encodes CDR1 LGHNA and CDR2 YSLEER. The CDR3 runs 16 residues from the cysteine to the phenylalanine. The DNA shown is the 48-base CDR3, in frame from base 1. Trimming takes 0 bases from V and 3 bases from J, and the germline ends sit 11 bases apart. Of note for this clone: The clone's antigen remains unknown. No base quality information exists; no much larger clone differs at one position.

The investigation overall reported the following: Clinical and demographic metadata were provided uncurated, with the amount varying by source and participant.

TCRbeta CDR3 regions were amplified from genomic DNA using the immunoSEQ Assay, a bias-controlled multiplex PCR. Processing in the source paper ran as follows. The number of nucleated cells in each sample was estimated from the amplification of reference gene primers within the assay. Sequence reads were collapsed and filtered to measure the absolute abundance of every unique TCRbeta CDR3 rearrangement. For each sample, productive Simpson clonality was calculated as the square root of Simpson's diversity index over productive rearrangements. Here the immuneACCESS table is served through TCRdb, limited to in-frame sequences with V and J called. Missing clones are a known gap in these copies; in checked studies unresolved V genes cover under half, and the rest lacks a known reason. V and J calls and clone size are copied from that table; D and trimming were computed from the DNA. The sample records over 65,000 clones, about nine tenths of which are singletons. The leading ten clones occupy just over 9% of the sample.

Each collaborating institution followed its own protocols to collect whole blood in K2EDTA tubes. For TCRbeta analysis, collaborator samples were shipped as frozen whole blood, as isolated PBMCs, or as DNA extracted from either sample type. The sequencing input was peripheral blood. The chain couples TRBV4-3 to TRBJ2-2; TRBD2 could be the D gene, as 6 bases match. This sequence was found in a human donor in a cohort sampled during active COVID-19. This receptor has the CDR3 CASSQDGTSDTGELFF. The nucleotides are TGCGCCAGCAGCCAAGATGGGACTTCAGACACCGGGGAGCTGTTTTTT.